This entry describes one T cell receptor beta chain. Trimming shortened V by 2 bases and J by 1 base, and 8 bases separated the two germline ends. The CDR3 covers 15 residues. Germline lookup yields CDR1 SGHTA and CDR2 FQGTGA. Original handling: Amplification of reference gene primers was used by the study to estimate nucleated cell counts. Clones were read by immunoSEQ multiplex PCR, and TCRdb kept only the in-frame ones, dropping some. V, J and clone size are taken as reported in that table, and D and trimming were inferred from the DNA itself. This sample has 330,000 or so clones, with over 80% found just once. The data derive from a study of blood T cell repertoires in COVID-19. Overall study: The samples span acute and convalescent COVID-19 from the United States, Italy and Spain.

Enrollment of patients from Seattle took place during active infection, with longitudinal follow-up. V is TRBV7-3 and J is TRBJ2-2; D is unclear. The TCR was taken from a man younger than 45 with COVID-19, enrolled during active disease. Sequenced sample: peripheral blood. The chain's CDR3 is CASSLASGNTGELFF. DNA for the CDR3: TGTGCCAGCAGCTTAGCGTCAGGGAACACCGGGGAGCTGTTTTTT.